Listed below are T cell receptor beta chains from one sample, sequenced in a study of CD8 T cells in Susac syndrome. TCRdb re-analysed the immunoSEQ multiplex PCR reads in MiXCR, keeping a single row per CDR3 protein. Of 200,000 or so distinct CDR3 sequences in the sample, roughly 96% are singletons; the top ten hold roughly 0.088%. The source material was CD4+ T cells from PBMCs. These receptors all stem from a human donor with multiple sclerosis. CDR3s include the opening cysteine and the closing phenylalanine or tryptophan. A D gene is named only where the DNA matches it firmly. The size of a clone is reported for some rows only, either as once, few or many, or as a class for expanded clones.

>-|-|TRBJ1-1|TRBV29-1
TGCAGCGTTTCGGTGAACACTGAAGCTTTCTTT
CSVSVNTEAFF
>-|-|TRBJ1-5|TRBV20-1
TGCAGTGCTAGAGATAAGGGCTGGAGCAATCAGCCCCAGCATTTT
CSARDKGWSNQPQHF
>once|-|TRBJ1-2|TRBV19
TGTGCCAGTAGTACCGCGAGAACGTTGAAGGGCTACACCTTC
CASSTARTLKGYTF
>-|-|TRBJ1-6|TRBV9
TGTGCCAGCAACTCCAGACGGGATAATTCACCCCTCCACTTT
CASNSRRDNSPLHF
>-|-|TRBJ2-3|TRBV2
TGTGCCAGCAGTGAAACGTCAGTTAGCACAGATACGCAGTATTTT
CASSETSVSTDTQYF
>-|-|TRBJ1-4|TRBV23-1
TGCGCCAGCAGTCAATCGCCCCAGGGTAGACTGTTTTTT
CASSQSPQGRLFF
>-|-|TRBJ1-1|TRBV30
TGTGCCTGGGGACTTACACCGAACACTGAAGCTTTCTTT
CAWGLTPNTEAFF
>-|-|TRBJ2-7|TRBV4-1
TGCGCCAGCAGCCGCTCGGCCTCCTCCTACGAGCAGTACTTC
CASSRSASSYEQYF
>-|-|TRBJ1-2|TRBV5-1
TGCGCCAGCAGCAGGTCGGTAGCGTGGGCCGGCTACACCTTC
CASSRSVAWAGYTF
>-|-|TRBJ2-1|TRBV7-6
TGTGCCAGCAGCTCCGGAAGCCCCGGAGGGTGGAGGAATGAGCAGTTCTTC
CASSSGSPGGWRNEQFF
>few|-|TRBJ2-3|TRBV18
TGTGCCAGCTCACCACCCGCAGATACGCAGTATTTT
CASSPPADTQYF
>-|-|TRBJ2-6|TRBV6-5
TGTGCCAGCAGTTACTCGCCTTCAAGCTCTGGGGCCAACGTCCTGACTTTC
CASSYSPSSSGANVLTF
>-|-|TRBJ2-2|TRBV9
TGTGCCAGCAGCGGTCCCGGCTGTAGCCCGAAGAACACCGGGGAGCTGTTTTTT
CASSGPGCSPKNTGELFF
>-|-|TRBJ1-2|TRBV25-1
TGTGCCAGCAGTGCCCCGGGACCGAATTACTATGGCTACACCTTC
CASSAPGPNYYGYTF
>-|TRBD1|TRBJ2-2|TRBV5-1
TGCGCCAGCAGCACAGGGACAGGGGACACCGGGGAGCTGTTTTTT
CASSTGTGDTGELFF
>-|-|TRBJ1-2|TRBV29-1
TGCAGCGTTGCCTTATCCGGGGGGGGAGGCTACACCTTC
CSVALSGGGGYTF
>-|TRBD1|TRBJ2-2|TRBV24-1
TGTGCCACCAGTGAAGACAGGGGGTCGAACACCGGGGAGCTGTTTTTT
CATSEDRGSNTGELFF
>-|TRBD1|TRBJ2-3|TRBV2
TGTGCCAGCAGGCCCCCGGGACAGGGAGATACGCAGTATTTT
CASRPPGQGDTQYF
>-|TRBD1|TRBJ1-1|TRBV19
TGTGCCAGTAGTGTGGGACAGGGGGCTGGCGCTGAAGCTTTCTTT
CASSVGQGAGAEAFF
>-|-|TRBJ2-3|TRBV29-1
TGCAGCGTTGAGGGATCTAGCACAGATACGCAGTATTTT
CSVEGSSTDTQYF
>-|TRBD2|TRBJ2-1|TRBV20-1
TGCAGTGCTAGGCTAGCGGGAGGGAATGAGCAGTTCTTC
CSARLAGGNEQFF